This entry lists 23 T cell receptor beta chains sequenced from one sample in a study of blood T cell repertoires in COVID-19. TCRdb's table, derived via immunoSEQ multiplex PCR, lists solely in-frame clones and lacks some. This repertoire shows around 300,000 clones, around 87% found once; its top ten account for less than 2.5%. Sequencing was done on a sample of PBMCs or T cells enriched from blood (not recorded which). These receptors came from a woman between 18 and 29 years old who had recovered from COVID-19.

The chain uses TRBV11-3 and TRBJ2-7; TRBD1 might be the D (6 bases). Germline values: CDR1 SGHNT, CDR2 YENEEA. The CDR3 runs to 12 residues. V lost 4 bases to trimming and J lost 7 bases, with 11 bases between them. The CDR3, as DNA: TGTGCCAGCAGCTCGAACCAGGGGGAGCAGTACTTC. The encoded protein is CASSSNQGEQYF.

The gene calls are TRBV12-3 or TRBV12-4 and TRBJ1-6; D gene ambiguous. The germline V and J ends were trimmed by 5 bases and 6 bases, with 5 bases remaining between them. The CDR3 runs 12 residues. CDR3 loop: CASSHINSPLHF. The CDR3, as DNA: TGTGCCAGCAGTCACATTAATTCACCCCTCCACTTT.

The rearrangement joins TRBV29-1 to TRBJ1-6, with D possibly TRBD1 on 6 matching bases. The CDR3 is made up of 13 amino acids. Germline loops: CDR1 SQVTM, CDR2 ANQGSEA. V lost 6 bases and J lost 4, with 10 bases in between. The CDR3 sequence is CSVQQGYNSPLHF. The CDR3 DNA reads TGCAGCGTCCAACAGGGATATAATTCACCCCTCCACTTT. The full variable domain, its missing parts supplied by reference TRBV29-1 and TRBJ1-6, is SAVISQKPSRDICQRGTSLTIQCQVDSQVTMMFWYRQQPGQSLTLIATANQGSEATYESGFVIDKFPISRPNLTFSTLTVSNMSPEDSSIYLCSVQQGYNSPLHFGNGTRLTVT.

A few counts support this clone. This chain links TRBV11-3 with TRBJ1-1; TRBD1 matches at 8 bases. The CDR3 is made up of 14 amino acids. With 3 bases clipped from V and 4 bases from J, the junction kept 4 bases outside the gene matches. CDR1 and CDR2 from the germline V gene are SGHNT and YENEEA. The CDR3 region is CASSFTGGSTEAFF. The DNA of the CDR3 is TGTGCCAGCAGCTTTACAGGGGGGAGCACTGAAGCTTTCTTT.

In its sample, this clone was seen once. This chain joins TRBV7-2 and TRBJ2-5, with a weak D call TRBD1 (5 bases). There are 13 residues in the CDR3. Trimming cost V 5 bases and J 5 bases, with 12 bases left between them. The V gene's germline CDR1 is SGHTA and CDR2 FQGNSA. The CDR3 DNA reads as TGTGCCAGCAGCCCAGGGTTTTCGGAGACCCAGTACTTC. Protein: CASSPGFSETQYF.

The chain recombines TRBV6-1 with TRBJ2-7; D possibly corresponds to TRBD1 (5 bases). The germline V and J ends were trimmed by 3 bases and 2 bases, with 8 bases remaining between them. Germline V gene data show CDR1 as MNHNS and CDR2 as SASEGT. This CDR3 region has 13 residues. CDR3 nucleotides: TGTGCCAGCAGTGAGGCCAGGGCCTACGAGCAGTACTTC. It encodes CASSEARAYEQYF.

The chain recombines TRBV11-2 with TRBJ2-4; TRBD2 aligns across 8 bases. Germline-derived CDR1 and CDR2 are SGHAT and FQNNGV. Trimming cost V 1 base and J 4 bases; bases outside gene matches: 3. The CDR3 is 15 residues long. The CDR3: CASSLVAGGKNIQYF. The CDR3 coding sequence is TGTGCCAGCAGCTTAGTGGCGGGGGGAAAAAACATTCAGTACTTC.

V and J are TRBV4-1 and TRBJ1-3; no firm D call. V lost 4 bases to trimming and J lost 4 bases, with 8 bases between them. CDR1 and CDR2 (germline): MGHRA, YSYEKL. The CDR3 is made up of 13 amino acids. The CDR3 loop reads CASSPREGNTIYF. The CDR3 DNA is TGCGCCAGCAGCCCAAGAGAAGGAAACACCATATATTTT.

J is TRBJ1-5 and V is TRBV19, with a tentative D call TRBD1 (6 bases). In germline, CDR1 is LNHDA, CDR2 SQIVND (reference sequence). The CDR3 consists of 16 residues. Trimming removed 3 bases from V and 3 bases from J, with 15 bases in between. CDR3 loop: CASSIWLGTLNQPQHF. Here the CDR3 DNA reads TGTGCCAGTAGTATTTGGCTAGGGACACTCAATCAGCCCCAGCATTTT.

The chain recombines TRBV4-1 with TRBJ2-1; D perhaps matches TRBD2 (6 bases). The CDR3 extends over 15 amino acids. V was clipped by 4 bases and J by 8 bases, with 18 bases between them. Germline CDR1 MGHRA, CDR2 YSYEKL. CDR3 sequence reads: CASSPTGGLLDEQFF. The CDR3 nucleotides are TGCGCCAGCAGCCCTACCGGGGGACTCCTGGATGAGCAGTTCTTC.

This clone came up once. V usage is TRBV6-4 and J usage is TRBJ1-2, with 10 bases matching TRBD1. There are 15 residues in the CDR3. Germline V CDR1 and CDR2: MRHNA, SNTAGT. Trimming removed 6 bases from V and 4 bases from J; junction bases left unmatched: 8. The CDR3 loop reads CASSASDRGSYGYTF. As DNA, the CDR3 is TGTGCCAGCAGCGCTTCGGACAGGGGGAGCTATGGCTACACCTTC.

This chain joins TRBV6-5 and TRBJ1-5; 7 bases line up with TRBD1. The germline V gene encodes CDR1 MNHEY and CDR2 SVGAGI. This CDR3 region has 14 residues. Trimming cost V 8 bases and J 5 bases; bases outside gene matches: 9. The CDR3 DNA follows: TGTGCCAGCTTAGTAAGACAGGGTTATCAGCCCCAGCATTTT. Amino acids: CASLVRQGYQPQHF.

This sequence joins TRBV11-2 and TRBJ1-5, with unresolved D. Germline CDR1 and CDR2: SGHAT and FQNNGV. The V end was cut by 1 base, the J end by 4 bases, with 8 bases between. This CDR3 region has 14 residues. CDR3 protein: CASSLGQRNQPQHF. CDR3 DNA sequence: TGTGCCAGCAGCTTAGGGCAGAGGAATCAGCCCCAGCATTTT.

This chain links TRBV3-1 (or the pseudogene TRBV3-2) with TRBJ1-5; 8 bases are a match to TRBD1. The ends lost 4 bases at V and 7 bases at J; junction bases unmatched: 12. This CDR3 is built from 16 residues. The V gene's germline CDR1 is LGHDT and CDR2 YNNKEL (reference sequence). The CDR3 DNA reads as TGTGCCAGCAGCCCACACGGGACAGGCACGACCCAGCCCCAGCATTTT. This encodes CASSPHGTGTTQPQHF.

The rearrangement joins TRBV27 to TRBJ2-3, with D maybe TRBD1 (6 bases). This CDR3 comprises 15 residues. Germline assignment: CDR1 MNHEY and CDR2 SMNVEV (reference sequence). V was clipped by 7 bases and J by 2 bases, with 16 bases between them. The CDR3 region has the DNA TGTGCCAGCAAGTTTATGGGGACAAACACAGATACGCAGTATTTT. Translation: CASKFMGTNTDTQYF.

This clone occurred once. The rearrangement links TRBV15 to TRBJ2-3, with 13 bases identical to TRBD2. The CDR3 is 19 residues long. The V gene end was trimmed by 4 bases and the J gene end by 0 bases; junction bases not matched to a gene: 10. Per germline, CDR1 LNHNV and CDR2 YYDKDF (reference sequence). CDR3: CATSTGLAGALYSTDTQYF. In DNA form, the CDR3 reads TGTGCCACCAGCACCGGACTAGCGGGGGCCCTGTATAGCACAGATACGCAGTATTTT.

V is TRBV5-4 and J is TRBJ1-6; no clear D gene. The CDR3 loop spans 16 amino acids. Trimming shortened V by 1 base and J by 5 bases, and 13 bases separated the two germline ends. Germline CDR1 reads SGHNT; CDR2 reads YYREEE (reference sequence). CDR3 protein: CASSLFRMADNSPLHF. The CDR3, as DNA: TGTGCCAGCAGCTTGTTTCGGATGGCGGATAATTCACCCCTCCACTTT. The full variable domain, completed using reference TRBV5-4 and TRBJ1-6, is ETGVTQSPTHLIKTRGQQVTLRCSSQSGHNTVSWYQQALGQGPQFIFQYYREEENGRGNFPPRFSGLQFPNYSSELNVNALELDDSALYLCASSLFRMADNSPLHFGNGTRLTVT.

DNA for the CDR3: TGTGCCAGTCGGAGATCACTCACAGATACGCAGTATTTT. Its translation: CASRRSLTDTQYF. This chain links TRBV6-5 with TRBJ2-3; D not certain. With 9 bases removed from V and 2 bases from J, the gap between germline ends came to 12 bases. The CDR3 has 13 amino acids. Germline V gene lookup returns CDR1 MNHEY and CDR2 SVGAGI.

V is TRBV2 and J is TRBJ1-5; no clear D. The V gene's germline CDR1 is SNHLY and CDR2 FYNNEI. The CDR3 totals 15 residues. The ends were cut back, 1 base at V and 7 bases at J, with 14 bases in the middle. CDR3 sequence: CASSEGIQAGQPQHF. The CDR3 DNA sequence: TGTGCCAGCAGTGAAGGGATCCAGGCGGGGCAGCCCCAGCATTTT.

This clone was seen a single time. The chain uses TRBV18 and TRBJ2-1; the match to TRBD1 covers 9 bases. CDR3 length equals 14 residues. The J segment lost 8 bases and the V segment lost 6 bases, leaving 8 bases of the junction unmatched. The germline CDR1 and CDR2 sequences are KGHSH and LQKENI. The CDR3 spells CASSPTGGYHEQFF. In nucleotides, the CDR3 is TGTGCCAGCTCCCCGACAGGGGGATACCATGAGCAGTTCTTC. Complete variable domain (other parts from reference TRBV18 and TRBJ2-1): NAGVMQNPRHLVRRRGQEARLRCSPMKGHSHVYWYRQLPEEGLKFMVYLQKENIIDESGMPKERFSAEFPKEGPSILRIQQVVRGDSAAYFCASSPTGGYHEQFFGPGTRLTVL.

The chain is built from TRBV11-2 and TRBJ1-4, with TRBD1 as a possible D gene (6 bases). This CDR3 spans 13 amino acids. Per the germline V gene, CDR1 is SGHAT and CDR2 is FQNNGV. Trimming left V 5 bases short and J 7 bases short, with 11 bases between. Here the CDR3 DNA reads TGTGCCAGCAGCCCTAGGGGGGGTGAAAAACTGTTTTTT. Protein: CASSPRGGEKLFF.

The chain joins TRBV10-2 to TRBJ1-2; D perhaps matches TRBD1 (5 bases). This CDR3 has 13 amino acids. Germline V lookup: CDR1 WSHSY, CDR2 SAAADI. V lost 7 bases to trimming and J lost 2 bases, with 11 bases between them. The CDR3 protein is CASTLTANYGYTF. The CDR3 nucleotides are TGCGCCAGCACTTTGACAGCCAACTATGGCTACACCTTC.

The chain links TRBV7-6 to TRBJ2-5, with 7 bases aligning to TRBD2. CDR1 is SGHVS and CDR2 is FNYEAQ in the germline V gene. The CDR3 sequence is 15 residues long. Trimming cost V 4 bases and J 2 bases; bases outside gene matches: 7. The CDR3, as DNA: TGTGCCAGCAGCTCACCAGCGGGGAGGCAAGAGACCCAGTACTTC. It encodes CASSSPAGRQETQYF.